These T cell receptor beta chains were read from a single sample in a study of OX40 agonist ivuxolimab in advanced cancers. Profiling relied on immunoSEQ multiplex PCR, and the TCRdb table lists in-frame clones only, not all of them. The sample holds around 45,000 clones, approximately 90% seen once. This specimen was CD4+ or CD8+ T cells sorted from blood, taken in a trial of the OX40 agonist ivuxolimab. These TCRs come from an adult with an advanced solid tumor such as melanoma, head and neck, liver or kidney cancer. Each CDR3 is given with its conserved first and last residue. The order of the fields is J gene, V gene, D gene, clone size, CDR3 protein, CDR3 DNA. A D gene is named only where the DNA matches it firmly. Clone size is given for some rows only: seen once, a few or many times, or a class if the clone is expanded.

TRBJ1-2 | TRBV6-1 | . | once | CASKGTDYGYTF | TGTGCCAGCAAGGGGACGGACTATGGCTACACCTTC
TRBJ1-2 | TRBV19 | . | . | CASSSPGGYGYTF | TGTGCCAGTAGTTCTCCGGGAGGCTATGGCTACACCTTC
TRBJ2-7 | TRBV9 | TRBD1 | . | CASSVGGGTGHYEQYF | TGTGCCAGCAGCGTAGGTGGAGGGACAGGGCACTACGAGCAGTACTTC
TRBJ2-2 | TRBV29-1 | TRBD1 | . | CSVVGGQGAVWELFF | TGCAGCGTTGTGGGGGGACAGGGGGCTGTTTGGGAGCTGTTTTTT
TRBJ2-7 | TRBV7-2 | . | . | CASSRRDGIYEQYF | TGTGCCAGCAGCCGCCGGGACGGAATCTACGAGCAGTACTTC
TRBJ2-1 | TRBV27 | . | . | CASSFSGAGEQFF | TGTGCCAGCAGTTTTTCGGGGGCAGGGGAGCAGTTCTTC
TRBJ2-7 | TRBV13 | . | many | CASRLQGTSSYEQYF | TGTGCCAGCAGACTACAGGGTACATCCTCCTACGAGCAGTACTTC
TRBJ2-5 | TRBV27 | . | . | CASSAAGVETQYF | TGTGCCAGCAGTGCGGCTGGAGTAGAGACCCAGTACTTC
TRBJ2-1 | TRBV29-1 | TRBD2 | . | CSVEDPSGSVNEQFF | TGCAGCGTTGAAGATCCTAGCGGGAGCGTAAATGAGCAGTTCTTC
TRBJ2-2 | TRBV5-6 | . | . | CASSLVDGGELFF | TGTGCCAGCAGCTTGGTGGACGGCGGGGAGCTGTTTTTT
TRBJ1-2 | TRBV5-1 | . | . | CASSPRGGAGGYTF | TGCGCCAGCAGCCCCCGGGGGGGCGCTGGGGGCTACACCTTC
TRBJ2-7 | TRBV7-6 | TRBD1 | . | CASSSAGGYEQYF | TGTGCCAGCAGCTCCGCAGGGGGCTACGAGCAGTACTTC
TRBJ2-2 | TRBV29-1 | . | . | CSVEAGLNGELFF | TGCAGCGTTGAAGCAGGACTCAACGGGGAGCTGTTTTTT
TRBJ2-7 | TRBV14 | TRBD2 | . | CASSQRLADEQYF | TGTGCCAGCAGCCAAAGACTAGCAGACGAGCAGTACTTC
TRBJ2-1 | TRBV9 | TRBD2 | . | CASSGAAGGAYNEQFF | TGTGCCAGCAGCGGGGCAGCGGGGGGTGCCTACAATGAGCAGTTCTTC
TRBJ2-1 | TRBV7-9 | TRBD1 | . | CASSSRDSAYNEQFF | TGTGCCAGCAGCTCGAGGGACAGCGCCTACAATGAGCAGTTCTTC
TRBJ2-4 | TRBV11-3 | . | . | CASSLVFREAKNIQYF | TGTGCCAGCAGCTTAGTGTTCAGGGAGGCTAAAAACATTCAGTACTTC
TRBJ2-5 | TRBV27 | . | . | CASSAAGIRTQYF | TGTGCCAGCAGTGCCGCCGGGATCCGGACCCAGTACTTC
TRBJ2-7 | TRBV4-1 | TRBD2 | . | CASSQEGLAGPVVYEQYF | TGCGCCAGCAGCCAAGAGGGGCTAGCGGGGCCCGTTGTCTACGAGCAGTACTTC
TRBJ1-1 | TRBV28 | . | once | CASRPGRTEAFF | TGTGCCAGCAGGCCAGGTAGGACTGAAGCTTTCTTT
TRBJ2-7 | TRBV5-4 | . | . | CASSSGGGKGSYEQYF | TGTGCCAGCAGCTCGGGTGGCGGGAAGGGGTCCTACGAGCAGTACTTC
TRBJ2-3 | TRBV7-6 | TRBD2 | once | CASSLAAGGATDTQYF | TGTGCCAGCAGCTTAGCCGCCGGGGGGGCGACAGATACGCAGTATTTT
TRBJ2-7 | TRBV2 | . | . | CASTSRDTSYEQYF | TGTGCCAGCACCTCCCGGGACACCTCCTACGAGCAGTACTTC
TRBJ2-2 | TRBV5-6 | . | few | CASSRDGANTGELFF | TGTGCCAGCAGCCGTGATGGGGCGAACACCGGGGAGCTGTTTTTT
TRBJ1-3 | TRBV5-5 | . | . | CASSWGPPVASGNTIYF | TGTGCCAGCAGCTGGGGTCCCCCGGTTGCTTCGGGAAACACCATATATTTT
TRBJ2-7 | TRBV7-6 | TRBD2 | . | CASSTSGGALNEQYF | TGTGCCAGCAGCACTAGCGGGGGGGCCCTCAACGAGCAGTACTTC
TRBJ1-3 | TRBV11-2 | . | . | CASSGTASGNTIYF | TGTGCCAGCAGCGGGACTGCCTCTGGAAACACCATATATTTT
TRBJ1-1 | TRBV27 | . | . | CASSSLPPNGEAFF | TGTGCCAGCAGTTCCCTCCCCCCGAACGGTGAAGCTTTCTTT
TRBJ2-4 | TRBV5-4 | . | . | CASSFSYRGNIQYF | TGTGCCAGCAGCTTTTCTTACCGGGGTAACATTCAGTACTTC
TRBJ1-4 | TRBV19 | . | . | CASSLYPPGRYNEKLFF | TGTGCCAGTAGCTTATATCCTCCGGGACGGTATAATGAAAAACTGTTTTTT
TRBJ2-7 | TRBV2 | . | . | CASSELGEQYF | TGTGCCAGCAGTGAATTGGGTGAGCAGTACTTC
TRBJ2-2 | TRBV2 | . | . | CASIAASGELFF | TGTGCCAGCATAGCAGCCTCTGGGGAGCTGTTTTTT
TRBJ2-7 | TRBV5-1 | TRBD1 | once | CASSLAGQDKGYEQYF | TGCGCCAGCAGCTTGGCGGGACAGGATAAAGGCTACGAGCAGTACTTC
TRBJ1-4 | TRBV30 | . | once | CAWILSVIEKLFF | TGTGCCTGGATATTATCAGTGATTGAAAAACTGTTTTTT
TRBJ2-2 | TRBV27 | . | . | CASSLTTDTGELFF | TGTGCCAGCAGTTTAACAACGGACACCGGGGAGCTGTTTTTT
TRBJ2-7 | TRBV5-1 | TRBD2 | many | CASSLDTSGRVTYEQYF | TGCGCCAGCAGCTTGGATACTAGCGGGAGGGTAACCTACGAGCAGTACTTC
TRBJ1-2 | TRBV28 | TRBD1 | . | CASSLGQERGGYTF | TGTGCCAGCAGCCTGGGACAGGAACGAGGGGGCTACACCTTC
TRBJ2-7 | TRBV4-1 | . | . | CASSQTSGEQYF | TGCGCCAGCAGCCAAACCTCCGGAGAGCAGTACTTC
TRBJ2-4 | TRBV2 | TRBD2 | . | CASSDPGGSKNIQYF | TGTGCCAGCAGTGACCCGGGGGGGTCCAAAAACATTCAGTACTTC
TRBJ2-7 | TRBV2 | . | . | CASSSTAYEQYF | TGTGCCAGCAGCTCCACAGCCTACGAGCAGTACTTC
TRBJ2-5 | TRBV30 | . | . | CAWSTGVGKETQYF | TGTGCCTGGAGTACGGGGGTCGGAAAGGAGACCCAGTACTTC
TRBJ1-2 | TRBV4-1 | . | once | CASSQEDRQTYGYTF | TGCGCCAGCAGCCAAGAGGACAGACAGACCTATGGCTACACCTTC